These 6 T cell receptor beta chains originate from one sample sequenced in a study of blood T cell repertoires in COVID-19. Data came from immunoSEQ multiplex PCR; TCRdb stores just in-frame clones and leaves some out. Seen here are hundreds of thousands of clones, around 87% observed once, and the top ten hold around 6%. The source material was peripheral blood. These receptors were taken from a woman between 45 and 65 years old with COVID-19, enrolled during active disease.

The chain recombines TRBV7-2 with TRBJ1-2, with 7 bases fitting TRBD1. This CDR3 is 12 amino acids long. V gave up 4 bases and J gave up 7 bases; unmatched junction bases: 3. From germline, CDR1 is SGHTA and CDR2 FQGNSA. The CDR3 here is CASSSAGGGYTF. DNA of the CDR3: TGTGCCAGCAGCTCGGCAGGGGGTGGCTACACCTTC.

The V call is TRBV6-5, the J call TRBJ2-1; 7 nucleotides match TRBD1. The CDR3 runs to 14 residues. The V and J ends lost 0 bases and 6 bases, in that order; junction bases with no gene match: 2. Germline assignment: CDR1 MNHEY and CDR2 SVGAGI. This chain's CDR3 is CASSYSGGGNEQFF. The CDR3, as DNA: TGTGCCAGCAGTTACTCAGGGGGCGGCAATGAGCAGTTCTTC.

The chain carries TRBV6-6 and TRBJ2-2, with D perhaps TRBD2 (6 bases). Germline CDR1 and CDR2: MNHNY and SVGAGI (reference sequence). Trimming took off 6 bases at V and 5 bases at J, with 13 bases between the two ends. There are 14 residues in the CDR3. The CDR3 loop reads CASREGRATGELFF. DNA for the CDR3: TGTGCCAGCAGGGAGGGTCGAGCGACCGGGGAGCTGTTTTTT.

This chain links TRBV5-1 with TRBJ1-6; possible D gene TRBD1, 5 bases. The V and J ends lost 2 bases and 10 bases respectively, with 19 bases between them. The CDR3 is made up of 16 amino acids. Germline V gene sequence: CDR1 SGHRS, CDR2 YFSETQ. CDR3 in amino acids: CASSLTVTRVESPLHF. In nucleotides, the CDR3 is TGCGCCAGCAGCTTAACCGTAACCAGGGTAGAATCACCCCTCCACTTT.

This clone has only a few counts. The V call is TRBV30, the J call TRBJ1-1, with a possible D match to TRBD1 (5 bases). CDR3 size: 14 residues. The germline gives CDR1 GTSNPN, CDR2 SVGIG (reference sequence). V was pared by 3 bases and J by 0 bases, with 11 bases between. The CDR3 region is CAWSRGAMNTEAFF. Written as DNA, the CDR3 is TGTGCCTGGAGCCGTGGGGCGATGAACACTGAAGCTTTCTTT.

The DNA of the CDR3 is TGTGCCAGTAGTATTGAATTAGGGACTTATAGCAATCAGCCCCAGCATTTT. Protein sequence: CASSIELGTYSNQPQHF. The chain has TRBV19 and TRBJ1-5, with D perhaps TRBD1 (5 bases). V shed 3 bases and J shed 0 bases, with 15 bases lying between them. The CDR3 extends over 17 amino acids. Germline V lookup: CDR1 LNHDA, CDR2 SQIVND (reference sequence).